The TCR beta chain described here comes from a study of blood T cell repertoires in COVID-19. Looking at the study overall: The study drew acute and convalescent COVID-19 samples from the United States, Italy and Spain.

From germline, CDR1 is MGHRA and CDR2 YSYEKL. The CDR3 is 14 amino acids. The V segment lost 6 bases and the J segment 2 bases; nucleotides outside the gene matches: 4. Sequenced by immunoSEQ multiplex PCR; TCRdb stores in-frame clones only, minus some. The sample contains approximately 200,000 clones, 84% of which appear only once. Donors were grouped by their self-reported clinical history. Recovery meant two consecutive negative NP/OP PCR tests, professional clearance, or resolved symptoms. The TCR comes from a woman younger than 45 who had recovered from COVID-19. The rearrangement joins TRBV4-1 to TRBJ2-5, with TRBD2 identical over 9 bases. The sequencing input was PBMCs or T cells enriched from blood (not recorded which). CDR3 sequence (DNA): TGCGCCAGCAGTAACGGACTAGCGCAAGAGACCCAGTACTTC. Translating gives CASSNGLAQETQYF.